What follows are 29 T cell receptor beta chains derived from one specimen sequenced in a study of early T cells in non-severe SARS-CoV-2 infection. TCRdb re-derived calls from the 5' RACE reads in MiXCR, one entry per CDR3 protein. The sample yields 80,000 to 95,000 distinct CDR3 sequences, roughly an eighth seen once. Sequenced material: whole blood. Every receptor here comes from an adult who was a healthcare worker with PCR-confirmed SARS-CoV-2 infection or an uninfected control (not recorded which).

This clonotype was counted ten times or more. The CDR3 loop reads CASSLYGGANYGYTF. The CDR3 nucleotides read TGTGCCAGCAGTCTATATGGGGGGGCTAACTATGGCTACACCTTC. The chain has TRBV27 and TRBJ1-2, with D possibly TRBD1 on 5 matching bases. Between the trimmed V and J ends, which lost 5 bases and 0 bases, there was a span of 13 bases. The CDR3 totals 15 residues. Per the germline V gene, CDR1 is MNHEY and CDR2 is SMNVEV (reference sequence).

This clonotype was recorded many times. The CDR3 nucleotides are TGTGCCAGCAGCTTAGGCGGGACTAGCTACAATGAGCAGTTCTTC. Its protein product is CASSLGGTSYNEQFF. The rearrangement links TRBV7-2 to TRBJ2-1; 8 nucleotides agree with TRBD2. Germline V CDR1 and CDR2: SGHTA, FQGNSA. This CDR3 region has 15 residues. The V segment lost 1 base and the J segment 3 bases; nucleotides outside the gene matches: 2.

This clonotype was detected only a few times. J is TRBJ2-3 and V is TRBV12-3 or TRBV12-4, with 9 positions matching TRBD1. V trimming: 1 base; J trimming: 1 base; junction bases outside the gene matches: 6. The CDR3 runs 17 residues. The CDR3 loop reads CASSLGGGQGRTDTQYF. The DNA of the CDR3 is TGTGCCAGCAGTTTAGGAGGGGGACAGGGCCGCACAGATACGCAGTATTTT.

In its sample, this clonotype was seen many times. V is TRBV7-6 and J is TRBJ1-1; perhaps TRBD1 as D (6 bases). This CDR3 spans 13 amino acids. V was shortened by 3 bases and J by 4 bases, with 9 bases between the two germline ends. CDR1 is SGHVS and CDR2 is FNYEAQ in the germline V gene. The CDR3 is CASSLLGATEAFF. The CDR3 nucleotides are TGTGCCAGCAGCTTGTTGGGGGCCACTGAAGCTTTCTTT.

This clonotype was observed a handful of times. This rearrangement joins TRBV12-3 or TRBV12-4 to TRBJ2-7, with 11 bases fitting TRBD2. CDR3 size: 15 residues. Unmatched junction bases numbered 1, after V lost 2 bases and J lost 1 base. For the CDR3, the DNA is TGTGCCAGCAGTTTAAGACTAGCGGGGTCCTACGAGCAGTACTTC. This translates into CASSLRLAGSYEQYF.

A few counts support this clonotype. The chain has TRBV6-2 or TRBV6-3 and TRBJ2-3; TRBD1 matches 9 bases. Trimming at V came to 2 bases and at J to 2 bases, leaving 8 bases not matched to a gene. The CDR3 has 17 amino acids. Looked up from germline, CDR1 is MNHEY and CDR2 is SVGEGT. The CDR3 region is CASSYPAGTGNTDTQYF. CDR3 nucleotides: TGTGCCAGCAGTTACCCTGCCGGGACAGGGAACACAGATACGCAGTATTTT.

Comment on this clonotype: One junction end does not reproduce the germline sequence, and a read error may be involved. The gene calls are TRBV6-1 and TRBJ2-1; 8 bases fit TRBD2. Germline V CDR1 and CDR2: MNHNS, SASEGT. CDR3 length: 15 amino acids. CDR3 loop: CASLKASGSHNEKFF. The CDR3 DNA reads as TGTGCCAGCCTTAAGGCTAGCGGGTCCCACAATGAGAAGTTCTTC.

This clonotype has more than one count but fewer than ten. CDR3 protein: CASLRDSNTGELFF. The CDR3 DNA reads TGTGCCAGCCTCCGGGACAGTAACACCGGGGAGCTGTTTTTT. The chain joins TRBV2 to TRBJ2-2; 7 bases match TRBD1. In germline, CDR1 is SNHLY, CDR2 FYNNEI. The CDR3 runs 14 residues. With V trimmed by 8 bases and J by 2 bases, 5 bases remained unmatched.

This clonotype has ten or more counts. J is TRBJ2-7 and V is TRBV19, with 11 bases aligning to TRBD2. The germline V gene encodes CDR1 LNHDA and CDR2 SQIVND (reference sequence). The V gene end was trimmed by 4 bases and the J gene end by 6 bases; junction bases not matched to a gene: 5. The CDR3 totals 14 residues. CDR3: CASSTGLAGGEQYF. CDR3 bases: TGTGCCAGTAGTACTGGGCTAGCGGGGGGCGAGCAGTACTTC.

This clonotype was seen only a few times. The rearrangement joins TRBV15 to TRBJ2-5, with D uncertain. Germline loops: CDR1 LNHNV, CDR2 YYDKDF (reference sequence). The ends were cut back, 3 bases at V and 2 bases at J, with 13 bases in the middle. The CDR3 is 15 amino acids. The CDR3 DNA is TGTGCCACCAGCAGGCTAAGATCCAGTCAAGAGACCCAGTACTTC. Encoded protein: CATSRLRSSQETQYF. Variable domain in full (rest from reference TRBV15 and TRBJ2-5): DAMVIQNPRYQVTQFGKPVTLSCSQTLNHNVMYWYQQKSSQAPKLLFHYYDKDFNNEADTPDNFQSRRPNTSFCFLDIRSPGLGDTAMYLCATSRLRSSQETQYFGPGTRLLVL.

The table lists this clonotype with many counts. The rearrangement joins TRBV18 to TRBJ1-1; D unresolved. From germline, CDR1 is KGHSH and CDR2 LQKENI. This CDR3 contains 12 residues. Trimming pared 3 bases from V and 6 bases from J, leaving 8 bases between. Written as DNA, the CDR3 is TGTGCCAGCTCACCGACAAGAGCTGAAGCTTTCTTT. Protein product: CASSPTRAEAFF.

This chain links TRBV12-3 or TRBV12-4 with TRBJ1-5; 7 bases map to TRBD1. This CDR3 contains 14 residues. The trim removed 4 bases at V and 6 bases at J, leaving 6 bases unmatched. The CDR3 protein is CASSSQQGFQPQHF. Here the CDR3 DNA reads TGTGCCAGCAGTTCTCAACAGGGGTTTCAGCCCCAGCATTTT.

This clonotype appeared a few times. This chain links TRBV12-5 with TRBJ2-2, with 8 bases lining up with TRBD2. Germline lookup yields CDR1 LGHNT and CDR2 FRNRAP. The CDR3 sequence is 16 residues long. The ends lost 7 bases at V and 6 bases at J; junction bases unmatched: 13. The CDR3 loop reads CASALLAGLDSGELFF. The CDR3 bases are TGTGCTAGTGCCCTTCTAGCGGGCTTAGATTCCGGGGAGCTGTTTTTT.

V and J are TRBV15 and TRBJ1-5; D is unclear. Germline values: CDR1 LNHNV, CDR2 YYDKDF (reference sequence). CDR3 size: 15 residues. The V and J ends lost 4 bases and 4 bases respectively, with 14 bases between them. The CDR3 DNA reads TGTGCCACCAGCACGGGAGACCAACGTAATCAGCCCCAGCATTTT. This gives the protein CATSTGDQRNQPQHF. The variable domain in full, with the rest retrieved from reference TRBV15 and TRBJ1-5, is DAMVIQNPRYQVTQFGKPVTLSCSQTLNHNVMYWYQQKSSQAPKLLFHYYDKDFNNEADTPDNFQSRRPNTSFCFLDIRSPGLGDTAMYLCATSTGDQRNQPQHFGDGTRLSIL.

The chain carries TRBV27 and TRBJ1-5, with a possible D match to TRBD1 (5 bases). The CDR3 loop spans 13 amino acids. V was clipped by 8 bases and J by 0 bases, with 8 bases between them. Germline values: CDR1 MNHEY, CDR2 SMNVEV (reference sequence). The chain's CDR3 is CASRDGSNQPQHF. In DNA, the CDR3 is TGTGCCAGCCGGGACGGTAGCAATCAGCCCCAGCATTTT.

Ten or more counts support this clonotype. The chain couples TRBV7-9 to TRBJ1-6; 9 positions match TRBD1. This CDR3 contains 16 residues. Germline loops: CDR1 SEHNR, CDR2 FQNEAQ (reference sequence). V was pared by 6 bases and J by 1 base, with 4 bases of the junction left unmatched. The CDR3 bases are TGTGCCAGCAGATCAGGGACAGGGTCCTATAATTCACCCCTCCACTTT. Translated: CASRSGTGSYNSPLHF.

This clonotype was observed at least ten times. The gene calls are TRBV7-3 and TRBJ2-1, with 10 bases identical to TRBD1. Germline assignment: CDR1 SGHTA and CDR2 FQGTGA. The trim removed 5 bases at V and 8 bases at J, leaving 6 bases unmatched. CDR3 length: 14 amino acids. In DNA form, the CDR3 reads TGTGCCAGCAGCAGGGGACAGGGGATGGATGAGCAGTTCTTC. This encodes CASSRGQGMDEQFF.

This chain connects TRBV12-3 or TRBV12-4 to TRBJ1-2, with D possibly TRBD1 on 5 matching bases. The ends were cut back, 1 base at V and 0 bases at J, with 9 bases in the middle. The CDR3 has 15 residues. The CDR3 bases are TGTGCCAGCAGTTTAGGGGACGGCACTAACTATGGCTACACCTTC. This gives the protein CASSLGDGTNYGYTF.

This clonotype appeared many times. The chain links TRBV7-2 to TRBJ2-4; D remains unclear. V was trimmed by 4 bases and J by 7 bases, leaving 8 bases between them. The CDR3 contains 12 residues. Germline-derived CDR1 and CDR2 are SGHTA and FQGNSA. CDR3 sequence (DNA): TGTGCCAGCAGCTCAAAAGGGAACATTCAGTACTTC. Amino acid sequence: CASSSKGNIQYF. Full variable domain (outside the CDR3, taken from reference TRBV7-2 and TRBJ2-4): GAGVSQSPSNKVTEKGKDVELRCDPISGHTALYWYRQSLGQGLEFLIYFQGNSAPDKSGLPSDRFSAERTGGSVSTLTIQRTQQEDSAVYLCASSSKGNIQYFGAGTRLSVL.

This clonotype was recorded many times. The genes are TRBV20-1 and TRBJ1-6, with unresolved D. Germline V gene sequence: CDR1 DFQATT, CDR2 SNEGSKA (reference sequence). The V and J ends lost 3 bases and 7 bases respectively, with 13 bases between them. This CDR3 contains 14 residues. CDR3 sequence: CSASMAGRNSPLHF. The CDR3 nucleotides are TGCAGTGCTAGCATGGCGGGGAGGAATTCACCCCTCCACTTT.

This clonotype has ten or more counts. The chain joins TRBV20-1 to TRBJ2-1, with D maybe TRBD1 (6 bases). The V end was cut by 6 bases, the J end by 9 bases, with 24 bases between. CDR3 length: 15 amino acids. Per the germline V gene, CDR1 is DFQATT and CDR2 is SNEGSKA (reference sequence). The CDR3 sequence is CSASLQGRGLVEQFF. The CDR3 DNA sequence: TGCAGTGCGAGCTTACAGGGTAGAGGTCTGGTTGAGCAGTTCTTC.

This clonotype occurred once. The CDR3 region is CSAFKPGQGNEQFF. CDR3 DNA: TGCAGTGCTTTTAAGCCGGGACAGGGGAATGAGCAGTTCTTC. The chain links TRBV20-1 to TRBJ2-1, with 10 bases that match TRBD1. Germline V gene lookup returns CDR1 DFQATT and CDR2 SNEGSKA (reference sequence). The CDR3 contains 14 residues. The V segment lost 5 bases and the J segment 7 bases; nucleotides outside the gene matches: 8.

In this sample, this clonotype turned up a few times. The chain employs TRBV30 and TRBJ1-6, with TRBD1 identical over 9 bases. This CDR3 has 16 residues. The trim removed 0 bases at V and 6 bases at J, leaving 6 bases unmatched. The V gene's germline CDR1 is GTSNPN and CDR2 SVGIG (reference sequence). CDR3 DNA: TGTGCCTGGAGTGTACAACAGGGGGCCGCTAATTCACCCCTCCACTTT. Translated, it gives CAWSVQQGAANSPLHF.

The chain is built from TRBV20-1 and TRBJ2-6, with unresolved D. The V and J ends lost 1 base and 2 bases respectively, with 6 bases between them. Per germline, CDR1 DFQATT and CDR2 SNEGSKA (reference sequence). The CDR3 consists of 14 residues. The CDR3 DNA reads as TGCAGTGCTAGAGTCCCAGCTGGGGCCAACGTCCTGACTTTC. The encoded protein is CSARVPAGANVLTF.

This clonotype was detected only a few times. V usage is TRBV6-5 and J usage is TRBJ1-1; 8 nucleotides align to TRBD1. CDR1 MNHEY and CDR2 SVGAGI come from the germline V gene. CDR3 length: 12 amino acids. After removal of 6 bases from V and 8 bases from J, the junction contained 5 bases not matched to a gene. CDR3 coding DNA: TGTGCCAGCAGGGACCGGGACAGGGAAGCTTTCTTT. It encodes CASRDRDREAFF.

As concerns this clonotype: At one boundary the junction diverges from the germline segment, which might be a read error. The V call is TRBV3-1, the J call TRBJ1-2, with D possibly matching TRBD1 (6 bases). The germline CDR1 and CDR2 sequences are LGHDT and YNNKEL (reference sequence). This CDR3 has 15 residues. The CDR3 loop is CASSQVAGAKYGYTF. The CDR3 DNA sequence: TGTGCCAGCAGCCAAGTGGCAGGGGCTAAGTATGGCTACACCTTC.

This clonotype was counted a few times. This chain uses TRBV29-1 with TRBJ1-1, with a tentative D call TRBD1 (5 bases). Trimming shortened V by 3 bases and J by 4 bases, and 12 bases separated the two germline ends. Germline V gives CDR1 SQVTM, CDR2 ANQGSEA. The CDR3 runs to 13 residues. The CDR3 DNA is TGCAGCGTTGACCCACAAGGGGCCACTGAAGCTTTCTTT. Protein product: CSVDPQGATEAFF.

The chain carries TRBV20-1 and TRBJ2-5; 7 positions match TRBD1. With V trimmed by 3 bases and J by 2 bases, 6 bases remained unmatched. Per germline, CDR1 DFQATT and CDR2 SNEGSKA (reference sequence). This CDR3 contains 14 residues. The CDR3 loop reads CSASAGTVQETQYF. Written as DNA, the CDR3 is TGCAGTGCTAGCGCCGGGACAGTACAAGAGACCCAGTACTTC.

This clonotype was observed a few times. This chain connects TRBV7-9 to TRBJ1-1, with D possibly TRBD1 on 5 matching bases. Germline V CDR1 and CDR2: SEHNR, FQNEAQ (reference sequence). V shed 2 bases and J shed 9 bases, with 16 bases lying between them. This CDR3 has 14 residues. The CDR3: CASSLRLGRTQAFF. The DNA of the CDR3 is TGTGCCAGCAGCTTAAGACTCGGCCGGACACAAGCTTTCTTT. Full variable domain (remainder filled in from reference TRBV7-9 and TRBJ1-1): DTGVSQNPRHKITKRGQNVTFRCDPISEHNRLYWYRQTLGQGPEFLTYFQNEAQLEKSRLLSDRFSAERPKGSFSTLEIQRTEQGDSAMYLCASSLRLGRTQAFFGQGTRLTVV.